This TCR beta chain was captured in a study of cytomegalovirus exposure and HLA in healthy donors. Overall study: As released early, the data held some 85 million unique TCRs from HLA-typed donors. Within the Caucasian-associated ancestry cluster were about 81% of the approximately 400 genotyped donors.

The CDR3 spans 13 residues. Per germline, CDR1 SNHLY and CDR2 FYNNEI. Trimming cost V 5 bases and J 4 bases, with 11 bases left between them. As concerns this clone: Its antigen is unknown.

PCR amplification relied on 60 Vbeta primers (plus 13 Jbeta primers). Profiled with immunoSEQ multiplex PCR; TCRdb holds only in-frame clones, not every one. The sample records around 94,000 clones, roughly four fifths being singletons. Study outcomes and limitations: Highly shared variants forming one cluster were likely a sequencing artifact. Sequences of the TCR beta chain were said to predict the HLA-A and HLA-B alleles of most subjects accurately.

The chain combines TRBV2 with TRBJ1-1; perhaps TRBD1 as D (6 bases). Sequenced input: PBMCs. The receptor was derived from a woman between 55 and 75 years old in good health and CMV-seropositive. The CDR3 DNA reads as TGTGCCAGCAGTACAGGGTGGGGCACTGAAGCTTTCTTT. Translated, it gives CASSTGWGTEAFF.